This T cell receptor (beta chain) was recorded in a study of shared clonotypes between healthy human individuals. Study as a whole: Three plates each covered CD4 naive and memory; CD8 naive two, CD8 memory one.

The study, taken as a whole, reports: Clonotypes which were not shared had lower generation probabilities than clonotypes that all four donors shared.

Donors were healthy HIV-negative adults without recently reported acute infections or vaccinations. Turning to this clone: Its antigen is not identified.

Using immunoSEQ multiplex PCR, the repertoire was profiled, and TCRdb retains in-frame clones only, with some absent. The sample has some 380,000 clones, 90% to 97% seen once. Per germline, CDR1 SEHNR and CDR2 FQNEAQ (reference sequence). The CDR3 has 19 residues. The junction had 12 bases not matched to a gene; V was cut back by 2 bases and J by 3 bases. The sample taken for sequencing was memory CD8+ T cells sorted from blood. Subset described: CD45RO+ cells pooled with CCR7-negative TemRA cells. The clonotype was recovered from a man younger than 45 in good health. V usage is TRBV7-9 and J usage is TRBJ2-1, with 11 bases matching TRBD2. Here the CDR3 DNA reads TGTGCCAGCAGCTTATACCCCGGGACTAGCGGAATACTCTACAATGAGCAGTTCTTC. Amino acids: CASSLYPGTSGILYNEQFF.